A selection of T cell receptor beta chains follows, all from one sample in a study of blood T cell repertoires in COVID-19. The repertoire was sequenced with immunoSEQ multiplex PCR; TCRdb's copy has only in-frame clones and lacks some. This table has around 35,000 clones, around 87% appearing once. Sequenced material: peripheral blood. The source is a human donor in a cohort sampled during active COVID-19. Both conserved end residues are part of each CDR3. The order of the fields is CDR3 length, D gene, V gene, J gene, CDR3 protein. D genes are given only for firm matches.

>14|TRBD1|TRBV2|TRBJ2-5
CASSVRQGQETQYF
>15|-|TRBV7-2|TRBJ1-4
CASSVSGVKGEKLFF
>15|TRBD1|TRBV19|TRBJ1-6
CASRTGTARNSPLHF
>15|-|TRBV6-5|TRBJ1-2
CASSWAAVGALGYTF
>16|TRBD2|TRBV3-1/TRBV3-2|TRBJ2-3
CANSPFRDSRGGTQYF
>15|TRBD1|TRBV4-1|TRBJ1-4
CASSLPTGVSEKLFF
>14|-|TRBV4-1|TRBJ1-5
CASSQAGSNQPQHF
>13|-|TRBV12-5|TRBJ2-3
CASGLDRADTQYF
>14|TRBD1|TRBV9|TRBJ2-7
CASSSRDRGYEQYF
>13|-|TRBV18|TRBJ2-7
CASSPGQSYEQYF
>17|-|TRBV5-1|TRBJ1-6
CASSLTGRGSYNSPLHF
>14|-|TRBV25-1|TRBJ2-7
CASTAVPGVREQYF
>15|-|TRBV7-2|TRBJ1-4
CASSEEVSGAQKLFF
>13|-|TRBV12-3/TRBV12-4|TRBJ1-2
CASTPTGVYGYTF